This record looks at one T cell receptor (beta chain) sequence and its context. As originally analysed: Reference gene primers were amplified, and this amplification served to estimate nucleated cell counts. Assay used: immunoSEQ multiplex PCR; TCRdb lists only in-frame clones, some missing. V and J calls and clone size come straight from that table; D and trimming were deduced from the DNA. The table shows roughly 140,000 clones, with approximately 84% occurring only once. The CDR3 length is 15 residues. CDR1 and CDR2 from the germline V gene are SGHNT and YYREEE (reference sequence). Trimming removed 4 bases at V and 2 bases at J, with 13 bases between. These data come from a study of blood T cell repertoires in COVID-19. Background on the study: T cells, B-cell-depleted T cells, or PBMCs supplied cDNA or gDNA.

Sequenced material: peripheral blood. J is TRBJ2-1 and V is TRBV5-4; possibly TRBD1 for D (5 bases). The receptor comes from a human donor in a cohort sampled during active COVID-19. This CDR3 is CASSESSGPYNEQFF. Written as DNA, the CDR3 is TGTGCCAGCAGCGAGTCGTCAGGGCCCTACAATGAGCAGTTCTTC.